This T cell receptor beta chain originates from a study of a mutant IDH1 vaccine in newly diagnosed glioma. About the study: Radiotherapy alone preceded vaccination by 4-6 weeks; alternatively, vaccination started with temozolomide cycles.

As concerns this clone: The target antigen is unknown.

Measured with immunoSEQ multiplex PCR; TCRdb has only the in-frame clones, and not every one. The repertoire holds 40,000 to 55,000 clones, 79% seen once, with roughly 6.8% in the top ten. Time point noted: week 35, safety follow-up. The vaccine gave 300 ug of a 20-mer mutant IDH1 peptide subcutaneously per dose. This CDR3 is built from 13 residues. The ends were cut back, 5 bases at V and 9 bases at J, with 14 bases in the middle. Looked up from germline, CDR1 is MNHEY and CDR2 is SVGAGI. Material: PBMCs, obtained from a glioma patient whose treatment included an IDH1 peptide vaccine. The chain recombines TRBV6-5 with TRBJ1-5; D not resolved. This clonotype was obtained from a man aged 35-49 years with glioma. CDR3 in DNA: TGTGCCAGCAGTGTGGACGGTTCTATGCCCCAGCATTTT. Amino acid sequence: CASSVDGSMPQHF.